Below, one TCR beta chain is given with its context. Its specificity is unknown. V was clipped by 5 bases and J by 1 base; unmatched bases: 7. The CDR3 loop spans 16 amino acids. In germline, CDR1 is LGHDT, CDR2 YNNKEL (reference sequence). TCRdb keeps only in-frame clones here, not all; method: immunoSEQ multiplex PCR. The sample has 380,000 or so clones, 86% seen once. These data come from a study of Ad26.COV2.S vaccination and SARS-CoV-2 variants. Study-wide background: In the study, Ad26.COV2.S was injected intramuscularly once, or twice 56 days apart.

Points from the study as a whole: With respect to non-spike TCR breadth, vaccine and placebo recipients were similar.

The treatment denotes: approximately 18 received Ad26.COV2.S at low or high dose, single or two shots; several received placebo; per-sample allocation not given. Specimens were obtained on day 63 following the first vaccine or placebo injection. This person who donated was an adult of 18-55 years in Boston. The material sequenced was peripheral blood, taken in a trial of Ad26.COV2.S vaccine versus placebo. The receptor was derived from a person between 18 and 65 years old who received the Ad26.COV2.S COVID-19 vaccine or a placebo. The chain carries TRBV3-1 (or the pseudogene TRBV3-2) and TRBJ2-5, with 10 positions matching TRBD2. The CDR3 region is CASSYGLAAIQETQYF. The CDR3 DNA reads TGTGCCAGCAGCTATGGACTAGCGGCGATCCAAGAGACCCAGTACTTC.